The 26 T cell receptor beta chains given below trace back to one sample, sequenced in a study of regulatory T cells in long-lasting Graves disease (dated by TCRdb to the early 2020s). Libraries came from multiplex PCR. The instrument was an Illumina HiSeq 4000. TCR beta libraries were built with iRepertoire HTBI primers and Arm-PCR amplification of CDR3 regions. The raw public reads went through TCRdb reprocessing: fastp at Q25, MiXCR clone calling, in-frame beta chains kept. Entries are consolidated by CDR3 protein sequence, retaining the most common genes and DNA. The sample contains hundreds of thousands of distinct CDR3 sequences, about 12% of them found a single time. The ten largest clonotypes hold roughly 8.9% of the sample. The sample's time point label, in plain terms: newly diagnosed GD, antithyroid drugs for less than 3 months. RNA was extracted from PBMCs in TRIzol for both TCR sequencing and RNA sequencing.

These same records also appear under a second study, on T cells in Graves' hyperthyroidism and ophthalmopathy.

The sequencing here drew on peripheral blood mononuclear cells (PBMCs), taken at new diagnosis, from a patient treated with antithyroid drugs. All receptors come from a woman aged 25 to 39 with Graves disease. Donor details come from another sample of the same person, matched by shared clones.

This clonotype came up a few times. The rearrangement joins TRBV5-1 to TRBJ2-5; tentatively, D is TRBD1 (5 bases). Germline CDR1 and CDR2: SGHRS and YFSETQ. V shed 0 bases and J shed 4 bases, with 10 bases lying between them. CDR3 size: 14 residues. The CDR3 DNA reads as TGCGCCAGCAGCTTGGAAGTCACAGGAGAGACCCAGTACTTC. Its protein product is CASSLEVTGETQYF.

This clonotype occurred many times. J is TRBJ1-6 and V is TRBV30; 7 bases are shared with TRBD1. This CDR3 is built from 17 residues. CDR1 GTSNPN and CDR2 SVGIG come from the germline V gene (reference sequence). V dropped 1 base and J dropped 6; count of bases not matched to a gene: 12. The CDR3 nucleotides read TGTGCCTGGAGTGCTAGCCGGGGACAGCCATTTAATTCACCCCTCCACTTT. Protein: CAWSASRGQPFNSPLHF.

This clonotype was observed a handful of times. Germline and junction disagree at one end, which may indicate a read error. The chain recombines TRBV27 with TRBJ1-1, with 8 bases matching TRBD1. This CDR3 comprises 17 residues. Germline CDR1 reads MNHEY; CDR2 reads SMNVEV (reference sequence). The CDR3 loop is CASGRPGTGKFSTKAFF. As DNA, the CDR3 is TGTGCCAGCGGGAGACCCGGGACAGGCAAATTTAGCACTAAAGCTTTCTTT.

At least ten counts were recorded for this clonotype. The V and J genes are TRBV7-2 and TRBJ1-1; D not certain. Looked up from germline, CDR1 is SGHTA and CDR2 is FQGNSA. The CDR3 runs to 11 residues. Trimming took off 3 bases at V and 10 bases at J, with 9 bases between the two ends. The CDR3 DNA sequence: TGTGCCAGCAGCTTCGGTCTGGGAGCTTTCTTT. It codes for CASSFGLGAFF.

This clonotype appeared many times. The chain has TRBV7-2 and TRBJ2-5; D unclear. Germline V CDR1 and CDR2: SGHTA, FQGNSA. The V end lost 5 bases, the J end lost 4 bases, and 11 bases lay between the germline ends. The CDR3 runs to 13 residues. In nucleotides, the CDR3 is TGTGCCAGCAGCCCCGGTCATGGAGAGACCCAGTACTTC. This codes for CASSPGHGETQYF.

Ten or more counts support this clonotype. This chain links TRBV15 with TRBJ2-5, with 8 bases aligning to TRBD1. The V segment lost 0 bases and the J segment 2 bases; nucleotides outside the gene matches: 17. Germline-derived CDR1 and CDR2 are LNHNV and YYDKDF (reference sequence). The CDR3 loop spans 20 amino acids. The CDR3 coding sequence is TGTGCCACCAGCAGAGATCATGGACAGGGTCTGATTACGGTACAAGAGACCCAGTACTTC. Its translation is CATSRDHGQGLITVQETQYF.

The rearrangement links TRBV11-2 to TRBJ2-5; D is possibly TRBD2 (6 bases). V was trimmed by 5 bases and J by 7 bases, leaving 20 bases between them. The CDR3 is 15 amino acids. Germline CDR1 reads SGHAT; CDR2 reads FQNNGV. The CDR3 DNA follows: TGTGCCAGCAGCCCGCCGGGACTTTCCACGGGGACCCAGTACTTC. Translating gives CASSPPGLSTGTQYF.

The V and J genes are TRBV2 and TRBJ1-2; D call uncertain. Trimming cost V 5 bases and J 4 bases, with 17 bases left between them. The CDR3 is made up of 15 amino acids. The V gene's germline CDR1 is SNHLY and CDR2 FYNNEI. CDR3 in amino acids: CASSLGARSFYGYTF. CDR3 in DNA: TGTGCCAGCAGTTTGGGTGCTCGTAGTTTCTATGGCTACACCTTC.

CDR3 DNA: TGTGCCAGTAGTAGACCGGGACAGGGAGACTATGGCTACACCTTC. Its translation: CASSRPGQGDYGYTF. The chain uses TRBV19 and TRBJ1-2, with TRBD1 identical over 9 bases. V was pared by 4 bases and J by 3 bases, with 6 bases of the junction left unmatched. The CDR3 contains 15 residues. Germline lookup yields CDR1 LNHDA and CDR2 SQIVND (reference sequence).

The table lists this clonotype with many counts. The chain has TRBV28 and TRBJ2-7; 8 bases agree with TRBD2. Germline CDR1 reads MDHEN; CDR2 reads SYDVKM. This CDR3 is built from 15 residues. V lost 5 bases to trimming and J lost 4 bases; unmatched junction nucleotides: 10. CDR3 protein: CASSVLSGGPYEQYF. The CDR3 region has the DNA TGTGCCAGCAGTGTTCTTTCGGGAGGGCCGTACGAGCAGTACTTC.

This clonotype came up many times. The CDR3 region has the DNA TGTGCCTGGACGCCACTAGCGGGAGGGTCAGGGAATGAGCAGTTCTTC. Amino acids: CAWTPLAGGSGNEQFF. The chain employs TRBV30 and TRBJ2-1; the match to TRBD2 covers 13 bases. This CDR3 comprises 16 residues. The J segment lost 7 bases and the V segment lost 4 bases, leaving 10 bases of the junction unmatched. CDR1 is GTSNPN, CDR2 SVGIG, per germline (reference sequence).

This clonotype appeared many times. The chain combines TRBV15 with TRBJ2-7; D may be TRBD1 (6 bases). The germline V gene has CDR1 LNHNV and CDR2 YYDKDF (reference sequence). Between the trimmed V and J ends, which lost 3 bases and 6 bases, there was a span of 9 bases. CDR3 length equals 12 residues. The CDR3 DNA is TGTGCCACCAGCAGCGAGGGGGTCGAGCAGTACTTC. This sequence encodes CATSSEGVEQYF.

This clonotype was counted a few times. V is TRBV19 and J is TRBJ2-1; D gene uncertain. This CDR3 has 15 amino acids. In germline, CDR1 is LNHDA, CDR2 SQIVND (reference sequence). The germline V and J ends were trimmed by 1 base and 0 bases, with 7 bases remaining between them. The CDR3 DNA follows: TGTGCCAGTAGTATAGGACGCAGCTCCTACAATGAGCAGTTCTTC. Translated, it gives CASSIGRSSYNEQFF.

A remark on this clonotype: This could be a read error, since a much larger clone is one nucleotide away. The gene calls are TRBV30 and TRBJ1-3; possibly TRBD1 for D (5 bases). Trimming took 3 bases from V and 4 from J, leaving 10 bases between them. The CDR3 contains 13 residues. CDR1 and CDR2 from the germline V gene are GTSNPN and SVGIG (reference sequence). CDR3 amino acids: CAWSRPGGNTIYF. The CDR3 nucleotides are TGTGCCTGGAGCCGACCAGGGGGAAACACCATATATTTT.

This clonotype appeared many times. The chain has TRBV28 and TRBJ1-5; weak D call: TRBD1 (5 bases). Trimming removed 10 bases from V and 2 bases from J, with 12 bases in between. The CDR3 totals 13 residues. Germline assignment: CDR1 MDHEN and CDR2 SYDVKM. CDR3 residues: CATNGGGNQPQHF. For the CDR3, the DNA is TGTGCCACGAACGGGGGGGGCAATCAGCCCCAGCATTTT.

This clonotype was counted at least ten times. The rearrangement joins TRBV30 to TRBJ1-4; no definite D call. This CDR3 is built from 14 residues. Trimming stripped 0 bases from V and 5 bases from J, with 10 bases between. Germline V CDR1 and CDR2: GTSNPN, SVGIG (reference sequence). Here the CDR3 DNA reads TGTGCCTGGAGTGTAAAGACACCCAATGAAAAACTGTTTTTT. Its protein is CAWSVKTPNEKLFF.

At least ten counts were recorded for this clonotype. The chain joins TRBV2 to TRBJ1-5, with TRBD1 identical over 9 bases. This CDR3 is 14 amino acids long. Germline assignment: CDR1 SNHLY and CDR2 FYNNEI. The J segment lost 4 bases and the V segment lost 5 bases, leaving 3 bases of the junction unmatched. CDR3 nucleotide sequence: TGTGCCAGCAGTCGCGGGACAGGGAATCAGCCCCAGCATTTT. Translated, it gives CASSRGTGNQPQHF.

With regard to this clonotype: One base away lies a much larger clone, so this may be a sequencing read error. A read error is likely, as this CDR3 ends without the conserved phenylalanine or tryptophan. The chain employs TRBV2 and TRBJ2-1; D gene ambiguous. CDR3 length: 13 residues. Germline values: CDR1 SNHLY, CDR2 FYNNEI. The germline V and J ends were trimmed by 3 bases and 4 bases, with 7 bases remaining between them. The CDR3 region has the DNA TGTGCCAGCAGTGAGACGCGATACAATGAGCAGTTCTCC. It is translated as CASSETRYNEQFS.

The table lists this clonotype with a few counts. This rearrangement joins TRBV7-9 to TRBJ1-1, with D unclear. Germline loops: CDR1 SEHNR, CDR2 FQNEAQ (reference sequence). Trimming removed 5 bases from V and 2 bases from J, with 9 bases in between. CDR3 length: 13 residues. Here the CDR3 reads CASSKGVNTEAFF. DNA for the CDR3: TGTGCCAGCAGCAAAGGCGTAAACACTGAAGCTTTCTTT.

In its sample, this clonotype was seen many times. Here the CDR3 reads CASSRRTGGEEQYF. CDR3 bases: TGTGCCAGCAGTCGCCGGACAGGGGGCGAGGAGCAGTACTTC. This chain joins TRBV27 and TRBJ2-7; 11 positions agree with TRBD1. Germline assignment: CDR1 MNHEY and CDR2 SMNVEV (reference sequence). This CDR3 contains 14 residues. Germline trimming cut 5 bases from V and 7 bases from J; bases unmatched to any gene: 7.

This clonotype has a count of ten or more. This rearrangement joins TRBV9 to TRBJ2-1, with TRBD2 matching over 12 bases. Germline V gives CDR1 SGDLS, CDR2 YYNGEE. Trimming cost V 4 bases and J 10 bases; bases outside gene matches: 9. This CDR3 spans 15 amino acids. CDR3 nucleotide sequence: TGTGCCAGCAGCCTTGGACTAGCGGGAAGGGGGGAGCAGTTCTTC. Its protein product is CASSLGLAGRGEQFF. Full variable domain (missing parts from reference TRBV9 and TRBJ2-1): DSGVTQTPKHLITATGQRVTLRCSPRSGDLSVYWYQQSLDQGLQFLIQYYNGEERAKGNILERFSAQQFPDLHSELNLSSLELGDSALYFCASSLGLAGRGEQFFGPGTRLTVL.

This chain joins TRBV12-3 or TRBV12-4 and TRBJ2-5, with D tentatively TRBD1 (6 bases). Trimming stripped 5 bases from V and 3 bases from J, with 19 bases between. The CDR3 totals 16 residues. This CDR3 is CASSPGHSPREETQYF. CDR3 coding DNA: TGTGCCAGCAGTCCGGGACACTCCCCCCGGGAAGAGACCCAGTACTTC.

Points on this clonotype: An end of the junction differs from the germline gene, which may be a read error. The CDR3 nucleotides read TGTGCCAGCAGCCCTTTCGATTTGGCCCCCCCCTACAATCAGCCCCGGCATTTT. Its translation is CASSPFDLAPPYNQPRHF. This rearrangement joins TRBV9 to TRBJ1-5; D is ambiguous. The CDR3 contains 18 residues. Germline V CDR1 and CDR2: SGDLS, YYNGEE.

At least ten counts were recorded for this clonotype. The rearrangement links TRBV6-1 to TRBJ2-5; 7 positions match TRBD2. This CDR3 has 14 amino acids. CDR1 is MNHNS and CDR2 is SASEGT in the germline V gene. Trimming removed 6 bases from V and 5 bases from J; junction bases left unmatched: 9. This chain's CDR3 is CASRPLGGPETQYF. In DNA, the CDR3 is TGTGCCAGCAGGCCCCTGGGAGGGCCCGAGACCCAGTACTTC.

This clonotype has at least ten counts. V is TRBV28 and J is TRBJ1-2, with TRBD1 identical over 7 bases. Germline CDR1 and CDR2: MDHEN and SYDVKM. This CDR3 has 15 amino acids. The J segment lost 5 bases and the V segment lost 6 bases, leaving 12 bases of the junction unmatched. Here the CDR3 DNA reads TGTGCCAGCAGAAATATCGGGACAGACCTATATGGCTACACCTTC. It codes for CASRNIGTDLYGYTF.

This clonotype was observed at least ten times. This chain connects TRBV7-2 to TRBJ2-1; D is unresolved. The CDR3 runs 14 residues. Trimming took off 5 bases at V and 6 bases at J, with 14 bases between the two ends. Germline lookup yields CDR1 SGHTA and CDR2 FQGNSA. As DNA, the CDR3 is TGTGCCAGCAGCCGAAACACTGGGTCCAATGAGCAGTTCTTC. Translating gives CASSRNTGSNEQFF. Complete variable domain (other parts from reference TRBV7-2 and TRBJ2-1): GAGVSQSPSNKVTEKGKDVELRCDPISGHTALYWYRQSLGQGLEFLIYFQGNSAPDKSGLPSDRFSAERTGGSVSTLTIQRTQQEDSAVYLCASSRNTGSNEQFFGPGTRLTVL.